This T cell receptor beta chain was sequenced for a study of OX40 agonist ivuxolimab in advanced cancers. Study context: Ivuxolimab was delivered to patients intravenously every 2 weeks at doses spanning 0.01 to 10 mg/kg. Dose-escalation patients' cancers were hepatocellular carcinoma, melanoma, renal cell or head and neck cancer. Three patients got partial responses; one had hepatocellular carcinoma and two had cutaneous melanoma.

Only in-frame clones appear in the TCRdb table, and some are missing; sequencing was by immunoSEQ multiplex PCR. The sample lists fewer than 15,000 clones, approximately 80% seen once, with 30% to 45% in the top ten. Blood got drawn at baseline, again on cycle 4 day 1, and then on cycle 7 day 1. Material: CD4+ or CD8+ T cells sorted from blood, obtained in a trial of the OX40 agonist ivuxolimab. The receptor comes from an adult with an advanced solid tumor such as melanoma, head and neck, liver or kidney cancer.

Here the CDR3 DNA reads TGCGCCAGCAGCTTGAACAGCTACGAGCAGTACTTC. Protein: CASSLNSYEQYF. The chain uses TRBV5-1 and TRBJ2-7; D is unclear. V was cut by 1 base and J by 3 bases, with 5 bases left in between. In germline, CDR1 is SGHRS, CDR2 YFSETQ. The CDR3 has 12 residues. Combining the CDR3 with reference TRBV5-1 and TRBJ2-7 gives the whole variable domain KAGVTQTPRYLIKTRGQQVTLSCSPISGHRSVSWYQQTPGQGLQFLFEYFSETQRNKGNFPGRFSGRQFSNSRSEMNVSTLELGDSALYLCASSLNSYEQYFGPGTRLTVT.